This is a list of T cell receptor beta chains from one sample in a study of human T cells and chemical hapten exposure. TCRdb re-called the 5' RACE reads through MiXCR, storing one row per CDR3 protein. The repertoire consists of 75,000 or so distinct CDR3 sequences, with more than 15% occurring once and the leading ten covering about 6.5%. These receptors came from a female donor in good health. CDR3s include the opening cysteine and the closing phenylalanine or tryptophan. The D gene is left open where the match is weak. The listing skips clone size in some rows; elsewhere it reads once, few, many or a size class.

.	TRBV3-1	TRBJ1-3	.	CASSQSGAGNTIYF	TGTGCCAGCAGCCAGTCAGGGGCCGGAAACACCATATATTTT
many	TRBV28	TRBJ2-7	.	CATNQRAYEQYF	TGTGCCACCAATCAGCGGGCCTACGAGCAGTACTTC
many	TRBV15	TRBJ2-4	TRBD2	CATRSAGGVFREYF	TGTGCCACCAGATCAGCGGGAGGGGTCTTCCGGGAGTACTTC
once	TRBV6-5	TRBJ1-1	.	CASSLQGGDTEAFF	TGTGCCAGCAGCCTTCAAGGTGGTGACACTGAAGCTTTCTTT
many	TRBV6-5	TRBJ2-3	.	CASSPLAGISTDTQYF	TGTGCCAGCAGTCCCCTTGCGGGCATTAGCACAGATACGCAGTATTTT
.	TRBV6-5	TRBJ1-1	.	CASSYSGVLTEAFF	TGTGCCAGCAGTTACTCCGGAGTATTGACTGAAGCTTTCTTT
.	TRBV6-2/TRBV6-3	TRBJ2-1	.	CASSLSVLRRGEQFF	TGTGCCAGCAGTCTTTCTGTACTGCGGCGGGGTGAGCAGTTCTTC
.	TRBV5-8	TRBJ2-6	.	CASSFHRVESGANVLTF	TGTGCCAGCAGCTTCCACAGAGTTGAATCTGGGGCCAACGTCCTGACTTTC
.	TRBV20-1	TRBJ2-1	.	CSAKMGYEQFF	TGCAGTGCCAAAATGGGGTATGAGCAGTTCTTC
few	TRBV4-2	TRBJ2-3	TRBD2	CASSQGAGALQFGTDTQYF	TGTGCCAGCAGCCAAGGGGCGGGAGCGCTTCAGTTTGGCACAGATACGCAGTATTTT
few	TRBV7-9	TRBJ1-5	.	CASSPPLGAESNQPQHF	TGTGCCAGCAGCCCACCATTGGGGGCAGAGAGCAATCAGCCCCAGCATTTT
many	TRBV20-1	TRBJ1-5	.	CSARDRGGYQPQHF	TGCAGTGCTAGAGACAGGGGAGGCTATCAGCCCCAGCATTTT
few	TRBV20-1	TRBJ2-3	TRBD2	CSASLGTSRADTQYF	TGCAGTGCTTCACTGGGGACTAGCCGGGCAGATACGCAGTATTTT
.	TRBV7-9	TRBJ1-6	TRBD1	CASTPGQGDSPLHF	TGTGCCAGCACCCCGGGACAGGGTGATTCACCCCTCCACTTT
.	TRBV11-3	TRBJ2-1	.	CASSLEGRGFNNEQFF	TGTGCCAGCAGCTTAGAGGGGAGAGGCTTCAACAATGAGCAGTTCTTC
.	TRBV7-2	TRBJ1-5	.	CASSPNGGGQPQHF	TGTGCCAGCAGCCCGAACGGGGGTGGCCAGCCCCAGCATTTT
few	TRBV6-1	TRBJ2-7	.	CASSEVREEQYF	TGTGCCAGCAGTGAAGTGAGAGAGGAGCAGTACTTC
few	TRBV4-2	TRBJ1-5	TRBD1	CASSPGTGVDQPQHF	TGTGCCAGCAGCCCAGGGACAGGCGTCGATCAGCCCCAGCATTTT
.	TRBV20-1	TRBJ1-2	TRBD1	CSALGQGNYGYTF	TGCAGTGCCCTGGGACAGGGGAACTATGGCTACACCTTC
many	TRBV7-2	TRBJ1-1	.	CASSSLMGTEAFF	TGTGCCAGCAGCTCCTTGATGGGGACTGAAGCTTTCTTT
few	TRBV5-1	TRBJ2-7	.	CASSTKSPSYEQYF	TGCGCCAGCAGCACCAAGAGCCCCTCCTACGAGCAGTACTTC
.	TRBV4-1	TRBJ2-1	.	CASSQRTQYNEQFF	TGCGCCAGCAGCCAGAGGACACAATACAATGAGCAGTTCTTC
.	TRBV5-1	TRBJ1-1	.	CASSLSTEGTEAFF	TGCGCCAGCAGCTTGAGCACAGAAGGCACTGAAGCTTTCTTT
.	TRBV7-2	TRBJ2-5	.	CASSHPHETQYF	TGTGCCAGCTCCCATCCTCATGAGACCCAGTACTTC
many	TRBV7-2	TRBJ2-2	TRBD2	CASSLAWGGTGELFF	TGTGCCAGCAGCTTAGCGTGGGGAGGGACCGGGGAGCTGTTTTTT
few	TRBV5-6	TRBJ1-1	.	CASSYRVPAFF	TGTGCCAGCAGCTACAGGGTACCGGCTTTCTTT
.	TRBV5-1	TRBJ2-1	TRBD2	CASSAFSGKTYNEQFF	TGCGCCAGCAGCGCCTTTAGCGGGAAGACATACAATGAGCAGTTCTTC
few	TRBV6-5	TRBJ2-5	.	CASSPGPRGTQYF	TGTGCCAGCAGTCCGGGCCCTAGAGGGACCCAGTACTTC
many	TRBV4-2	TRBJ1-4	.	CASSHPAAPTNEKLFF	TGTGCCAGCAGCCACCCAGCGGCGCCAACTAATGAAAAACTGTTTTTT
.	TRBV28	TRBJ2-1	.	CASNQAGYEQFF	TGTGCCAGCAATCAAGCAGGGTATGAGCAGTTCTTC
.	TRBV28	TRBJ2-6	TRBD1	CASSPSPGTGIGANVLTF	TGTGCCAGCAGTCCTAGTCCCGGGACAGGGATTGGGGCCAACGTCCTGACTTTC
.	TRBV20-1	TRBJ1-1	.	CSPKNRRDRRNTEAFF	TGCAGCCCCAAAAATCGCCGCGACAGGAGGAACACTGAAGCTTTCTTT
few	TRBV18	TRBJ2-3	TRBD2	CASSRLSGPGTDTQYF	TGTGCCAGCTCACGACTTAGCGGGCCCGGGACAGATACGCAGTATTTT
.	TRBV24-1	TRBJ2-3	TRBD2	CATGGSTDTQYF	TGTGCCACGGGGGGGTCGACAGATACGCAGTATTTT
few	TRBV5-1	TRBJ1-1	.	CASSLFQSGRSEAFF	TGCGCCAGCAGCTTGTTTCAGAGCGGTCGGTCTGAAGCTTTCTTT
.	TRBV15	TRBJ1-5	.	CATSREGGGQPQHF	TGTGCCACCAGCAGAGAAGGAGGGGGACAGCCCCAGCATTTT
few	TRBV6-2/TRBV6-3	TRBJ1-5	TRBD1	CASSYRPSGQSNQPQHF	TGTGCCAGCAGTTATCGACCCTCGGGACAGAGCAATCAGCCCCAGCATTTT
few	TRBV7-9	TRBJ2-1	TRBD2	CASSLGRGGYNEQFF	TGTGCCAGCAGCTTAGGGCGGGGGGGCTACAATGAGCAGTTCTTC
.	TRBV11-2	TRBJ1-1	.	CASSPRAGTFTLNTEAFF	TGTGCCAGCAGCCCGAGGGCAGGGACTTTCACTCTGAACACTGAAGCTTTCTTT
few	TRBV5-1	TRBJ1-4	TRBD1	CASSWGDRGSPSLPNEKLFF	TGCGCCAGCAGCTGGGGGGACAGGGGATCCCCTTCTCTCCCTAATGAAAAACTGTTTTTT
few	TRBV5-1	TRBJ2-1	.	CASSLGGAENEQFF	TGCGCCAGCAGCTTGGGGGGGGCGGAGAATGAGCAGTTCTTC
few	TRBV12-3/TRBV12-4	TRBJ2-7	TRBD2	CASSQTSGRWEYEQYF	TGTGCCAGCAGCCAGACTAGCGGGAGATGGGAATACGAGCAGTACTTC
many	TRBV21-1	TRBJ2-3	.	CASSKGVISGRAGDTQYF	TGTGCCAGCAGCAAAGGAGTAATCAGCGGGAGGGCCGGAGATACGCAGTATTTT
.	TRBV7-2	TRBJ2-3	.	CASSQGADTQYF	TGTGCCAGCAGTCAAGGGGCAGATACGCAGTATTTT
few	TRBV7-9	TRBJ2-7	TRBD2	CASSLEGGTLLYEQYF	TGTGCCAGCAGCTTAGAGGGAGGGACCCTTCTCTACGAGCAGTACTTC
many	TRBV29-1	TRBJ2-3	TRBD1	CSSTGTGTDTQYF	TGCAGTTCTACCGGGACAGGCACAGATACGCAGTATTTT
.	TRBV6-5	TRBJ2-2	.	CASSYSGTGHTGELFF	TGTGCCAGCAGTTACTCGGGTACAGGGCACACCGGGGAGCTGTTTTTT
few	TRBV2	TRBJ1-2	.	CASSDWDTGGYTF	TGTGCCAGCAGTGATTGGGACACCGGCGGCTACACCTTC
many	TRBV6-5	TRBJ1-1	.	CASTTGREATEAFF	TGTGCCAGCACAACGGGCAGGGAAGCCACTGAAGCTTTCTTT
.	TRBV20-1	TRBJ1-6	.	CSALDSSYNSPLHF	TGCAGTGCTCTGGACAGCTCCTATAATTCACCCCTCCACTTT
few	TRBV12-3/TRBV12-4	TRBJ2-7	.	CASSHGVDEQYF	TGTGCCAGCAGCCACGGCGTCGACGAGCAGTACTTC
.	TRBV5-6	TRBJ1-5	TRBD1	CASSQAGTGIQPQHF	TGTGCCAGCAGCCAAGCCGGGACAGGGATTCAGCCCCAGCATTTT
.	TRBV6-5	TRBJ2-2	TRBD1	CASREDRGRSGELFF	TGTGCCAGCAGAGAGGACAGGGGGCGTTCCGGGGAGCTGTTTTTT
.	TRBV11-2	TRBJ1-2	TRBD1	CASSLTDRGGYTF	TGTGCCAGCAGCTTAACAGACAGGGGTGGCTACACCTTC
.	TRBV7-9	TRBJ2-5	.	CASSSIIETQYF	TGTGCCAGCAGTTCCATTATTGAGACCCAGTACTTC